The 28 T cell receptor beta chains reported below all come from one sample, sequenced in a study of T cells in Graves' hyperthyroidism and ophthalmopathy. There were TCR beta CDR3 regions amplified from RNA transcripts. With the HTBI primer set, the TCR CDR3 went through a first round of RT-PCR. Using its own MiXCR run on the multiplex PCR reads, TCRdb lists one record per CDR3 protein. The data show a few hundred thousand distinct CDR3 sequences, 15% to 20% seen once. Sequencing was done on a sample of blood. Source of these receptors: a woman in her thirties or forties with Graves' ophthalmopathy.

This clonotype has at least ten counts. The V call is TRBV11-2, the J call TRBJ1-1; D is unresolved. Per germline, CDR1 SGHAT and CDR2 FQNNGV. The CDR3 spans 11 residues. The V end was cut by 5 bases, the J end by 4 bases, with 5 bases between. CDR3 region: CASSQPTEAFF. The CDR3 region has the DNA TGTGCCAGCAGCCAGCCCACTGAAGCTTTCTTT.

This clonotype was observed a few times. The chain carries TRBV29-1 and TRBJ2-1, with 15 bases fitting TRBD2. Germline CDR1 is SQVTM and CDR2 is ANQGSEA. The CDR3 contains 15 residues. After removal of 7 bases from V and 9 bases from J, the junction contained 10 bases not matched to a gene. CDR3 sequence reads: CSAERGLAGGGEQFF. In nucleotides, the CDR3 is TGCAGCGCCGAGCGAGGACTAGCGGGAGGGGGTGAGCAGTTCTTC.

This clonotype was seen a few times. The chain recombines TRBV30 with TRBJ2-4, with D perhaps given as TRBD1 or TRBD2 (5 bases each). V dropped 0 bases and J dropped 9 bases, with 15 bases sitting between them. Germline assignment: CDR1 GTSNPN and CDR2 SVGIG (reference sequence). The CDR3 is 14 residues long. The CDR3 nucleotides read TGTGCCTGGAGTGTAGGGAGCGCCGGGGCCATTCAGTACTTC. It specifies CAWSVGSAGAIQYF.

This clonotype was recorded at least ten times. The gene calls are TRBV11-2 and TRBJ2-5, with 10 bases lining up with TRBD1. CDR3 length: 15 amino acids. V was pared by 5 bases and J by 4 bases, with 7 bases of the junction left unmatched. Germline CDR1 is SGHAT and CDR2 is FQNNGV. The DNA for the CDR3 is TGTGCCAGCAGCCAGGGGACAGGGGATATAGAGACCCAGTACTTC. Protein sequence: CASSQGTGDIETQYF.

This clonotype was counted ten times or more. The chain links TRBV28 to TRBJ1-2; TRBD1 matches 7 bases. The V and J ends lost 8 bases and 10 bases, in that order; junction bases with no gene match: 10. Germline loops: CDR1 MDHEN, CDR2 SYDVKM. The CDR3 spans 12 residues. CDR3 coding DNA: TGTGCCAGCGGGGGGCAGGGGGTTGTCTACACCTTC. This codes for CASGGQGVVYTF.

This clonotype has a count of ten or more. The genes are TRBV6-1 and TRBJ1-1; D ambiguous. The CDR3 has 14 amino acids. CDR1 MNHNS and CDR2 SASEGT come from the germline V gene. The germline V and J ends were trimmed by 6 bases and 1 base, with 12 bases remaining between them. The CDR3: CASSATHSNTEAFF. The CDR3 coding sequence is TGTGCCAGCAGCGCTACCCACTCGAACACTGAAGCTTTCTTT.

This clonotype occurred many times. The rearrangement joins TRBV7-2 to TRBJ2-3; D gene uncertain. The length of the CDR3 is 14 residues. V was trimmed by 3 bases and J by 2 bases, leaving 9 bases between them. The germline gives CDR1 SGHTA, CDR2 FQGNSA. The CDR3 loop is CASSLGPYTDTQYF. CDR3 in DNA: TGTGCCAGCAGCTTGGGTCCCTACACAGATACGCAGTATTTT.

The chain has TRBV6-1 and TRBJ1-1; D ambiguous. V lost 3 bases to trimming and J lost 5 bases, with 13 bases between them. The CDR3 sequence is 14 residues long. Germline CDR1 is MNHNS and CDR2 is SASEGT. The CDR3 DNA is TGTGCCAGCAGTGACAGGCCAAAGGAGACTGAAGCTTTCTTT. Amino acid sequence: CASSDRPKETEAFF.

There are many counts of this clonotype. J is TRBJ1-5 and V is TRBV6-1, with D hard to call. Germline CDR1 and CDR2: MNHNS and SASEGT. The CDR3 loop spans 12 amino acids. Trimming removed 4 bases from V and 9 bases from J, with 10 bases in between. The CDR3 here is CASSGADMPQHF. The CDR3 bases are TGTGCCAGCAGTGGGGCAGATATGCCCCAGCATTTT.

This clonotype occurred many times. This chain links TRBV7-8 with TRBJ2-1; a weak D match, TRBD2 (6 bases). From germline, CDR1 is SGHVS and CDR2 FQNEAQ. Trimming took 0 bases from V and 5 from J, leaving 11 bases between them. The CDR3 sequence is 15 residues long. CDR3 residues: CASSLAGSPHNEQFF. The CDR3 coding sequence is TGTGCCAGCAGCTTAGCCGGGAGCCCCCACAATGAGCAGTTCTTC.

The V call is TRBV20-1, the J call TRBJ2-5; 11 nucleotides line up with TRBD2. Germline trimming cut 4 bases from V and 5 bases from J; bases unmatched to any gene: 15. CDR1 DFQATT and CDR2 SNEGSKA come from the germline V gene (reference sequence). The CDR3 covers 17 residues. CDR3: CSATSLAGADVGETQYF. The DNA for the CDR3 is TGCAGTGCTACGTCACTAGCGGGAGCGGATGTAGGGGAGACCCAGTACTTC.

The rearrangement joins TRBV29-1 to TRBJ2-7; 8 bases are shared with TRBD1. Germline V CDR1 and CDR2: SQVTM, ANQGSEA. CDR3 length: 13 amino acids. V lost 4 bases, J lost 3 bases, and 5 bases stayed unmatched. The CDR3 loop reads CSVVDRENYEQYF. CDR3 sequence (DNA): TGCAGCGTTGTGGACAGGGAGAACTACGAGCAGTACTTC.

Many counts were recorded for this clonotype. The chain employs TRBV20-1 and TRBJ1-3, with a weak D call TRBD1 (6 bases). V was clipped by 6 bases and J by 2 bases, with 11 bases between them. The CDR3 is 13 amino acids. Germline V lookup: CDR1 DFQATT, CDR2 SNEGSKA (reference sequence). The CDR3 nucleotides read TGCAGTGCCGCTCAGGGGACTGGAAACACCATATATTTT. Translation gives CSAAQGTGNTIYF.

Ten or more counts support this clonotype. The J gene is TRBJ2-3, the V gene TRBV7-3; D remains unclear. V was trimmed by 5 bases and J by 3 bases, leaving 15 bases between them. The CDR3 is made up of 15 amino acids. Germline V gene lookup returns CDR1 SGHTA and CDR2 FQGTGA. For the CDR3, the DNA is TGTGCCAGCAGCCCCACGGCCGTGAGAACAGATACGCAGTATTTT. Protein: CASSPTAVRTDTQYF.

This clonotype was seen a few times. In DNA form, the CDR3 reads TGTGCCAGCAGTGCACAGTCCAGCGGGGAGCTGTTTTTT. Translated: CASSAQSSGELFF. The chain employs TRBV27 and TRBJ2-2; D not certain. This CDR3 has 13 residues. V lost 5 bases and J 7 bases, leaving 11 bases between the germline ends. The germline V gene has CDR1 MNHEY and CDR2 SMNVEV (reference sequence).

This clonotype was seen more than once but under ten times. For the CDR3, the DNA is TGTGCCAGCTCACCTGGAACCGGACAGCACTACGAGCAGTACTTC. Its protein product is CASSPGTGQHYEQYF. The V and J genes are TRBV18 and TRBJ2-7, with D perhaps TRBD1 (6 bases). V was clipped by 3 bases and J by 3 bases, with 15 bases between them. Germline V gene sequence: CDR1 KGHSH, CDR2 LQKENI. The CDR3 consists of 15 residues.

This clonotype occurred a few times. The chain combines TRBV14 with TRBJ1-1; 12 bases are a match to TRBD1. The CDR3 has 16 residues. Germline V gene lookup returns CDR1 SGHDN and CDR2 FVKESK. The junction had 5 bases not matched to a gene; V was cut back by 1 base and J by 5 bases. This chain's CDR3 is CASSQGGDRGLTEAFF. CDR3 DNA: TGTGCCAGCAGCCAAGGCGGGGACAGGGGGCTGACTGAAGCTTTCTTT.

This clonotype has ten or more counts. This chain joins TRBV5-1 and TRBJ2-1, with 13 bases matching TRBD2. The junction had 3 bases not matched to a gene; V was cut back by 7 bases and J by 2 bases. The CDR3 extends over 15 amino acids. Per germline, CDR1 SGHRS and CDR2 YFSETQ. In DNA, the CDR3 is TGCGCCAGCCAACTAGCGGGAGGGCCCTACAATGAGCAGTTCTTC. It is translated as CASQLAGGPYNEQFF.

A few counts support this clonotype. The J gene is TRBJ1-4, the V gene TRBV20-1; D is unresolved. V was shortened by 6 bases and J by 6 bases, with 5 bases between the two germline ends. The CDR3 sequence is 10 residues long. CDR1 is DFQATT, CDR2 SNEGSKA, per germline (reference sequence). CDR3 nucleotides: TGCAGTGCCTGGGATGAAAAACTGTTTTTT. The encoded protein is CSAWDEKLFF.

This clonotype was detected many times. The V and J genes are TRBV18 and TRBJ2-4; 8 bases agree with TRBD1. V was clipped by 3 bases and J by 6 bases; unmatched bases: 10. The CDR3 is 16 residues long. CDR1 and CDR2 (germline): KGHSH, LQKENI. CDR3: CASSPSFDRGGNIQYF. The CDR3 DNA reads as TGTGCCAGCTCACCGTCTTTCGACAGGGGCGGAAACATTCAGTACTTC.

This clonotype was seen at least ten times. V usage is TRBV5-6 and J usage is TRBJ2-5, with D hard to call. CDR1 is SGHDT and CDR2 is YYEEEE in the germline V gene. Trimming shortened V by 4 bases and J by 0 bases, and 10 bases separated the two germline ends. This CDR3 spans 14 amino acids. The chain's CDR3 is CASSLPPDQETQYF. The CDR3 DNA reads as TGTGCCAGCAGCCTCCCGCCGGACCAAGAGACCCAGTACTTC.

V is TRBV19 and J is TRBJ2-5; D gene uncertain. Trimming took off 9 bases at V and 1 base at J, with 9 bases between the two ends. This CDR3 region has 12 residues. CDR1 is LNHDA, CDR2 SQIVND, per germline (reference sequence). The CDR3 here is CASSDVQETQYF. In nucleotides, the CDR3 is TGTGCCAGCTCGGACGTCCAAGAGACCCAGTACTTC.

This clonotype was found a few times. This rearrangement joins TRBV19 to TRBJ1-5; D possibly corresponds to TRBD1 (5 bases). V lost 5 bases and J 7 bases, leaving 24 bases between the germline ends. Per the germline V gene, CDR1 is LNHDA and CDR2 is SQIVND (reference sequence). The CDR3 covers 17 residues. For the CDR3, the DNA is TGTGCCAGTAGTCTGGCGCAGGGTTCCTACGGGGGGCAGCCCCAGCATTTT. Translated: CASSLAQGSYGGQPQHF.

The rearrangement uses TRBV6-1 and TRBJ1-1; D not certain. The germline CDR1 and CDR2 sequences are MNHNS and SASEGT. Trimming stripped 2 bases from V and 1 base from J, with 14 bases between. The CDR3 sequence is 16 residues long. CDR3 sequence (DNA): TGTGCCAGCAGTGAATCCTCCGGGGTTCCGAACACTGAAGCTTTCTTT. It codes for CASSESSGVPNTEAFF.

This clonotype has a single count. A much larger clone lies a single base off, so this may be a read error. The rearrangement joins TRBV28 to TRBJ2-2; 8 nucleotides align to TRBD2. The CDR3 is 14 amino acids. V lost 7 bases, J lost 6 bases, and 7 bases stayed unmatched. Germline V gene data show CDR1 as MDHEN and CDR2 as SYDVKM. This CDR3 is CASTAGGPPGELFF. CDR3 DNA: TGTGCCAGCACCGCGGGAGGACCCCCCGGGGAGCTGTTTTTT.

This clonotype has just a few counts. CDR3: CAWTKNGLRRTGGGYTF. The CDR3, as DNA: TGTGCCTGGACAAAGAACGGGCTGCGGCGGACAGGGGGTGGCTACACCTTC. The J gene is TRBJ1-2, the V gene TRBV30; the match to TRBD1 covers 10 bases. Trimming at V came to 4 bases and at J to 7 bases, leaving 18 bases not matched to a gene. CDR3 length equals 17 residues. Germline lookup yields CDR1 GTSNPN and CDR2 SVGIG (reference sequence).

This clonotype came up a few times. The J gene is TRBJ2-1, the V gene TRBV28, with 11 bases lining up with TRBD1. V trimming: 4 bases; J trimming: 3 bases; junction bases outside the gene matches: 5. The germline V gene has CDR1 MDHEN and CDR2 SYDVKM. The CDR3 has 16 residues. The CDR3 reads CASSSTGTGGYNEQFF. The CDR3 coding sequence is TGTGCCAGCAGTTCAACCGGGACAGGGGGCTACAATGAGCAGTTCTTC.

The sample holds many counts of this clonotype. The chain recombines TRBV2 with TRBJ2-3; 8 positions match TRBD1. Trimming cost V 3 bases and J 1 base; bases outside gene matches: 0. Germline assignment: CDR1 SNHLY and CDR2 FYNNEI. The CDR3 is 14 amino acids. CDR3 loop: CASSEDRGTDTQYF. The CDR3, as DNA: TGTGCCAGCAGTGAGGACAGGGGCACAGATACGCAGTATTTT.